The 32 T cell receptor beta chains below were found in one sample sequenced in a study of blood T cell repertoires in COVID-19. Generated by immunoSEQ multiplex PCR, the TCRdb table keeps only in-frame clones and is missing some. The sample contains a few hundred thousand clones, about 89% of which appear only once. The sequenced material came from PBMCs or T cells enriched from blood (not recorded which). The source of these receptors is a man aged 35 to 55 in a cohort exposed to, infected with or recovered from COVID-19 (not recorded which).

This clone was seen once. This chain links TRBV7-9 with TRBJ2-1; TRBD2 is a possible D gene (6 bases). The CDR3 is 15 amino acids. The ends were cut back, 5 bases at V and 7 bases at J, with 18 bases in the middle. Germline V gene lookup returns CDR1 SEHNR and CDR2 FQNEAQ (reference sequence). CDR3: CASSGTGTYHNEQFF. CDR3 nucleotide sequence: TGTGCCAGCAGCGGAACCGGGACTTACCATAATGAGCAGTTCTTC.

The rearrangement links TRBV5-1 to TRBJ2-7; D may be TRBD2 (6 bases). There are 13 residues in the CDR3. The germline CDR1 and CDR2 sequences are SGHRS and YFSETQ. Trimming removed 4 bases at V and 6 bases at J, with 14 bases between. The CDR3 spells CASSEAPGVEQYF. CDR3 DNA sequence: TGCGCCAGCAGCGAGGCCCCGGGGGTCGAGCAGTACTTC. The full variable domain, with the rest looked up from reference TRBV5-1 and TRBJ2-7, is KAGVTQTPRYLIKTRGQQVTLSCSPISGHRSVSWYQQTPGQGLQFLFEYFSETQRNKGNFPGRFSGRQFSNSRSEMNVSTLELGDSALYLCASSEAPGVEQYFGPGTRLTVT.

The gene calls are TRBV18 and TRBJ1-1, with 10 nucleotides matching TRBD1. CDR1 and CDR2 from the germline V gene are KGHSH and LQKENI. The CDR3 loop spans 17 amino acids. The ends lost 1 base at V and 0 bases at J; junction bases unmatched: 5. In DNA form, the CDR3 reads TGTGCCAGCTCACCACGGGACAGGGGACCTTTGAACACTGAAGCTTTCTTT. It specifies CASSPRDRGPLNTEAFF.

This rearrangement joins TRBV6-5 to TRBJ1-2, with 7 bases identical to TRBD1. Trimming cost V 5 bases and J 4 bases; bases outside gene matches: 10. CDR1 is MNHEY, CDR2 SVGAGI, per germline. The CDR3 sequence is 15 residues long. The chain's CDR3 is CASSTTGIGSYGYTF. Here the CDR3 DNA reads TGTGCCAGCAGTACGACAGGGATAGGCTCCTATGGCTACACCTTC.

This chain links TRBV23-1 with TRBJ1-5; 10 bases fit TRBD1. TRBV23-1 counts as an open reading frame of uncertain function. This CDR3 is 14 amino acids long. Unmatched junction bases numbered 4, after V lost 8 bases and J lost 3 bases. CDR3 sequence: CASQGTGANQPQHF. DNA for the CDR3: TGCGCCAGCCAAGGGACAGGGGCCAATCAGCCCCAGCATTTT.

This rearrangement joins TRBV7-2 to TRBJ2-1; no reliable D call. V lost 1 base to trimming and J lost 6 bases, with 13 bases between them. Germline V lookup: CDR1 SGHTA, CDR2 FQGNSA. The CDR3 contains 15 residues. The CDR3 here is CASSLDQVASNEQFF. The CDR3, as DNA: TGTGCCAGCAGCTTAGACCAGGTTGCTTCCAATGAGCAGTTCTTC.

The chain is built from TRBV7-6 and TRBJ2-1; D might be TRBD2 (5 bases). The CDR3 contains 16 residues. The germline V and J ends were trimmed by 2 bases and 4 bases, with 15 bases remaining between them. The V gene's germline CDR1 is SGHVS and CDR2 FNYEAQ. The CDR3 sequence: CASSLISVVGYNEQFF. As DNA, the CDR3 is TGTGCCAGCAGCTTAATTAGCGTTGTGGGTTACAATGAGCAGTTCTTC.

The chain combines TRBV7-9 with TRBJ2-7; TRBD2 agrees at 11 bases. The CDR3 contains 16 residues. Germline CDR1 and CDR2: SEHNR and FQNEAQ (reference sequence). V lost 2 bases to trimming and J lost 2 bases; unmatched junction nucleotides: 5. CDR3 bases: TGTGCCAGCAGCTTACCCCCGACTAGCGGGACCTACGAGCAGTACTTC. It yields the protein CASSLPPTSGTYEQYF.

V is TRBV10-1 and J is TRBJ2-7; 8 bases are a match to TRBD2. The germline CDR1 and CDR2 sequences are WNHNN and SYGVQD (reference sequence). V lost 4 bases to trimming and J lost 1 base; unmatched junction nucleotides: 0. The CDR3 is 13 amino acids. The CDR3 nucleotides are TGCGCCAGCAGTGGCGGGAGGTCCTACGAGCAGTACTTC. Its translation: CASSGGRSYEQYF.

The V gene is TRBV24-1, the J gene TRBJ1-1, with D maybe TRBD1 (6 bases). The V and J ends lost 3 bases and 0 bases respectively, with 10 bases between them. Germline V gene sequence: CDR1 KGHDR, CDR2 SFDVKD. This CDR3 region has 15 residues. CDR3 residues: CATSDGQSMNTEAFF. CDR3 nucleotide sequence: TGTGCCACCAGTGATGGACAGTCCATGAACACTGAAGCTTTCTTT.

The rearrangement uses TRBV4-2 and TRBJ2-7, with D possibly being TRBD2 (7 bases). The V end was cut by 0 bases, the J end by 3 bases, with 24 bases between. The germline V gene has CDR1 LGHNA and CDR2 YNFKEQ. The CDR3 extends over 19 amino acids. Here the CDR3 reads CASSQDRGLAAPGHYEQYF. CDR3 nucleotides: TGTGCCAGCAGCCAAGATCGGGGGCTAGCGGCCCCCGGACACTACGAGCAGTACTTC.

The chain has TRBV29-1 and TRBJ1-4; unclear D gene. Germline V gene data show CDR1 as SQVTM and CDR2 as ANQGSEA. V was trimmed by 7 bases and J by 0 bases, leaving 12 bases between them. This CDR3 is built from 14 residues. CDR3 DNA sequence: TGCAGCGCCCGGACGGGAACAACTAATGAAAAACTGTTTTTT. As protein: CSARTGTTNEKLFF.

This rearrangement joins TRBV19 to TRBJ2-5, with 15 bases that match TRBD2. This CDR3 has 18 residues. V shed 2 bases, J shed 6 bases, and the junction held 10 bases outside the gene matches. In germline, CDR1 is LNHDA, CDR2 SQIVND (reference sequence). Here the CDR3 reads CASSINSGLAGGGKTQYF. In DNA, the CDR3 is TGTGCCAGTAGTATAAATTCGGGACTAGCGGGAGGTGGAAAGACCCAGTACTTC.

DNA for the CDR3: TGTGCCAGCAGTGGAGACAGGGGCCGGTACAATGAGCAGTTCTTC. The encoded protein is CASSGDRGRYNEQFF. The gene calls are TRBV2 and TRBJ2-1, with 8 bases lining up with TRBD1. This CDR3 has 15 amino acids. V lost 4 bases, J lost 4 bases, and 6 bases stayed unmatched. The germline CDR1 and CDR2 sequences are SNHLY and FYNNEI.

This chain connects TRBV29-1 to TRBJ2-1; D is undetermined. This CDR3 has 13 residues. Trimming stripped 3 bases from V and 1 base from J, with 7 bases between. Germline CDR1 reads SQVTM; CDR2 reads ANQGSEA. The chain's CDR3 is CSVDSPSYNEQFF. The CDR3 nucleotides read TGCAGCGTTGATAGCCCTTCCTACAATGAGCAGTTCTTC.

The V call is TRBV5-1, the J call TRBJ1-4, with 8 bases fitting TRBD1. The CDR3 is 15 residues long. Germline CDR1 reads SGHRS; CDR2 reads YFSETQ. The V gene end was trimmed by 0 bases and the J gene end by 4 bases; junction bases not matched to a gene: 2. The DNA of the CDR3 is TGCGCCAGCAGCTTGGAGACAGGGGTTAATGAAAAACTGTTTTTT. Amino acids: CASSLETGVNEKLFF.

V usage is TRBV9 and J usage is TRBJ2-7; 7 bases are a match to TRBD1. The V gene's germline CDR1 is SGDLS and CDR2 YYNGEE. V shed 3 bases and J 2 bases; nucleotides not matched to a gene: 5. The CDR3 extends over 14 amino acids. Written as DNA, the CDR3 is TGTGCCAGCAGCGGGCCCGGGACAGCCTACGAGCAGTACTTC. As protein: CASSGPGTAYEQYF. Complete variable domain (other parts from reference TRBV9 and TRBJ2-7): DSGVTQTPKHLITATGQRVTLRCSPRSGDLSVYWYQQSLDQGLQFLIQYYNGEERAKGNILERFSAQQFPDLHSELNLSSLELGDSALYFCASSGPGTAYEQYFGPGTRLTVT.

As for this clone: The sample carries other DNA sequences with the same CDR3. The V call is TRBV6-5, the J call TRBJ2-1, with 14 bases lining up with TRBD2. CDR1 is MNHEY, CDR2 SVGAGI, per germline. The CDR3 extends over 15 amino acids. V shed 6 bases and J 6 bases; nucleotides not matched to a gene: 4. The DNA of the CDR3 is TGTGCCAGCAGCCCGGGGACTAGCGGGAGCAATGAGCAGTTCTTC. It is translated as CASSPGTSGSNEQFF.

The chain links TRBV29-1 to TRBJ1-2; maybe TRBD1 (6 bases). The V gene's germline CDR1 is SQVTM and CDR2 ANQGSEA. V gave up 5 bases and J gave up 5 bases, with 12 bases separating them. The CDR3 runs to 12 residues. CDR3 DNA sequence: TGCAGCGTTCCGGACAGCTCATATGGCTACACCTTC. As protein: CSVPDSSYGYTF.

This clone showed up many times. CDR3 nucleotides: TGCAGCGTTGTAGGACAGTATGGCTACACCTTC. Amino acids: CSVVGQYGYTF. The rearrangement uses TRBV29-1 and TRBJ1-2; D is perhaps TRBD1 (6 bases). Germline V gene sequence: CDR1 SQVTM, CDR2 ANQGSEA. V lost 4 bases and J lost 5, with 8 bases in between. This CDR3 is built from 11 residues.

This clone was detected only once. V gene TRBV3-1 (or the pseudogene TRBV3-2) combines with J gene TRBJ1-1; possibly TRBD1 for D (6 bases). Trimming stripped 1 base from V and 0 bases from J, with 6 bases between. Germline V lookup: CDR1 LGHDT, CDR2 YNNKEL (reference sequence). The CDR3 length is 14 residues. CDR3 DNA sequence: TGTGCCAGCAGCCAAGGACAGGTGAACACTGAAGCTTTCTTT. Amino acids: CASSQGQVNTEAFF.

A remark on this clone: This sample also contains other DNA sequences that code for the same CDR3. The J gene is TRBJ2-1, the V gene TRBV18; the match to TRBD1 covers 7 bases. The germline V gene has CDR1 KGHSH and CDR2 LQKENI. Losses at the gene ends were 6 bases for V and 0 bases for J; bases not matched to a gene: 5. CDR3 length equals 15 residues. The DNA for the CDR3 is TGTGCCAGCTCGCCTGGGGACAGCTCCTACAATGAGCAGTTCTTC. Translated: CASSPGDSSYNEQFF.

This chain joins TRBV7-9 and TRBJ1-1; TRBD1 might be the D (5 bases). CDR1 SEHNR and CDR2 FQNEAQ come from the germline V gene (reference sequence). Trimming shortened V by 0 bases and J by 3 bases, and 8 bases separated the two germline ends. The CDR3 loop spans 14 amino acids. For the CDR3, the DNA is TGTGCCAGCAGCTTAGCGGGGGGGTACACTGAAGCTTTCTTT. Translated, it gives CASSLAGGYTEAFF.

This chain joins TRBV7-6 and TRBJ1-1, with 11 nucleotides matching TRBD1. With V trimmed by 5 bases and J by 7 bases, 9 bases remained unmatched. Per the germline V gene, CDR1 is SGHVS and CDR2 is FNYEAQ. This CDR3 region has 15 residues. In nucleotides, the CDR3 is TGTGCCAGCAGCCGGACAGGGGGCAGTGGAGGTGAAGCTTTCTTT. Encoded protein: CASSRTGGSGGEAFF.

The J gene is TRBJ1-2, the V gene TRBV7-2, with 7 bases identical to TRBD1. V trimming: 7 bases; J trimming: 6 bases; junction bases outside the gene matches: 11. Germline-derived CDR1 and CDR2 are SGHTA and FQGNSA. The CDR3 covers 14 residues. CDR3 loop: CASTPGNRGNGYTF. The DNA of the CDR3 is TGTGCCAGCACCCCAGGGAACAGGGGCAATGGCTACACCTTC.

This clone was detected a few times. V and J are TRBV29-1 and TRBJ1-2; the D gene is possibly TRBD1 (5 bases). The germline V and J ends were trimmed by 1 base and 6 bases, with 12 bases remaining between them. Germline lookup yields CDR1 SQVTM and CDR2 ANQGSEA. CDR3 length: 13 residues. This CDR3 reads CSVEALAGNGYTF. The CDR3 nucleotides read TGCAGCGTTGAAGCCCTGGCAGGGAATGGCTACACCTTC. Variable domain in full (rest from reference TRBV29-1 and TRBJ1-2): SAVISQKPSRDICQRGTSLTIQCQVDSQVTMMFWYRQQPGQSLTLIATANQGSEATYESGFVIDKFPISRPNLTFSTLTVSNMSPEDSSIYLCSVEALAGNGYTFGSGTRLTVV.

The V gene is TRBV18, the J gene TRBJ2-2, with TRBD2 identical over 9 bases. Germline V gene data show CDR1 as KGHSH and CDR2 as LQKENI. The CDR3 covers 16 residues. J lost 5 bases, V lost 5 bases, and 9 bases had no gene match. CDR3 sequence (DNA): TGTGCCAGCTCATTTCTAGCGGGATCGGGAACCGGGGAGCTGTTTTTT. Translating it yields CASSFLAGSGTGELFF.

For the CDR3, the DNA is TGTGCCAGTAGTGCGAACTACGAGCAGTACTTC. Its protein is CASSANYEQYF. V is TRBV19 and J is TRBJ2-7; D unresolved. The CDR3 has 11 amino acids. The V end was cut by 5 bases, the J end by 3 bases, with 5 bases between. Germline loops: CDR1 LNHDA, CDR2 SQIVND (reference sequence).

This sequence joins TRBV19 and TRBJ1-3; TRBD1 is a possible D gene (5 bases). CDR3 length: 15 residues. Germline CDR1 is LNHDA and CDR2 is SQIVND (reference sequence). V was trimmed by 3 bases and J by 2 bases, leaving 11 bases between them. The CDR3 DNA follows: TGTGCCAGTAGTATCCTCAGGGCGGCTGGAAACACCATATATTTT. Protein sequence: CASSILRAAGNTIYF.

The gene calls are TRBV15 and TRBJ1-2; TRBD1 matches 7 bases. Germline assignment: CDR1 LNHNV and CDR2 YYDKDF (reference sequence). The junction had 7 bases not matched to a gene; V was cut back by 0 bases and J by 3 bases. This CDR3 spans 16 amino acids. CDR3 in DNA: TGTGCCACCAGCAGAGATAGGCAGGGGGGTTACTATGGCTACACCTTC. This encodes CATSRDRQGGYYGYTF.

The J gene is TRBJ2-2, the V gene TRBV7-6, with D perhaps matching TRBD2 (6 bases). The length of the CDR3 is 16 residues. Trimming removed 6 bases from V and 1 base from J, with 15 bases in between. Germline CDR1 reads SGHVS; CDR2 reads FNYEAQ. CDR3 in DNA: TGTGCCAGCAGTCAAACGGTCGGGGGGAACACCGGGGAGCTGTTTTTT. Protein product: CASSQTVGGNTGELFF.

The J gene is TRBJ1-1, the V gene TRBV12-1; no DNA check was done on the table's D call, TRBD1. TRBV12-1 is a recognized pseudogene. This CDR3 has 15 amino acids. The CDR3 DNA reads as TGTGCCAGCAGCCCTGTGGGCCAGCCGAACACTGAAGCTTTCTTT. Its translation is CASSPVGQPNTEAFF.